The 25 T cell receptor beta chains below come from one sample, sequenced in a study of identical twins. Using its own MiXCR run on the 5' RACE reads, TCRdb lists one record per CDR3 protein. Of 500,000 to 550,000 distinct CDR3 sequences listed, approximately 20% are singletons. These data were also reused for a study on yellow fever vaccine responses in identical twins.

Source material: CD4+ T cells sorted from blood. The receptors shown here come from a young woman in good health.

The J gene is TRBJ1-2, the V gene TRBV7-9; the D gene is possibly TRBD1 (5 bases). Germline CDR1 and CDR2: SEHNR and FQNEAQ (reference sequence). V was shortened by 3 bases and J by 8 bases, with 13 bases between the two germline ends. The CDR3 has 13 residues. The CDR3 nucleotides are TGTGCCAGCAGCTTTGGGACGGAGGAAGGCTACACCTTC. It encodes CASSFGTEEGYTF. The entire variable domain, with the rest obtained from reference TRBV7-9 and TRBJ1-2, is as follows: DTGVSQNPRHKITKRGQNVTFRCDPISEHNRLYWYRQTLGQGPEFLTYFQNEAQLEKSRLLSDRFSAERPKGSFSTLEIQRTEQGDSAMYLCASSFGTEEGYTFGSGTRLTVV.

The chain couples TRBV12-3 or TRBV12-4 to TRBJ1-2; 10 nucleotides line up with TRBD1. CDR3 length equals 14 residues. The trim removed 6 bases at V and 4 bases at J, leaving 5 bases unmatched. CDR3 amino acids: CASSRQGASYGYTF. The CDR3 nucleotides read TGTGCCAGCAGCCGACAGGGGGCTAGCTATGGCTACACCTTC.

This chain connects TRBV12-3 or TRBV12-4 to TRBJ2-1; 11 nucleotides line up with TRBD2. The ends lost 5 bases at V and 4 bases at J; junction bases unmatched: 10. The CDR3 is made up of 17 amino acids. CDR3 bases: TGTGCCAGCAGTCCCCGGTATCCTAGCGGGGGGTACAATGAGCAGTTCTTC. Translated: CASSPRYPSGGYNEQFF.

This clonotype was counted between two and nine times. Written as DNA, the CDR3 is TGCGCCAGCAGCCAAGCTCGGGGTGGAACTGGCTACACCTTC. As protein: CASSQARGGTGYTF. This sequence joins TRBV4-1 and TRBJ1-2; D is uncertain. Germline lookup yields CDR1 MGHRA and CDR2 YSYEKL. Trimming took off 1 base at V and 7 bases at J, with 13 bases between the two ends. This CDR3 has 14 amino acids.

The rearrangement links TRBV9 to TRBJ1-2; D not resolved. The germline V gene encodes CDR1 SGDLS and CDR2 YYNGEE. Trimming took off 3 bases at V and 4 bases at J, with 16 bases between the two ends. CDR3 length: 15 residues. The CDR3 loop reads CASSATTGSGYGYTF. In nucleotides, the CDR3 is TGTGCCAGCAGCGCCACGACGGGATCGGGCTATGGCTACACCTTC.

The chain carries TRBV11-1 and TRBJ2-1, with 16 bases matching TRBD2. J lost 5 bases, V lost 5 bases, and 9 bases had no gene match. The CDR3 extends over 18 amino acids. CDR1 and CDR2 (germline): SGHAT, FQDESV (reference sequence). DNA of the CDR3: TGTGCCAGCAGCGCAAAGGGACTAGCGGGAGGGGTCCACAATGAGCAGTTCTTC. Translation: CASSAKGLAGGVHNEQFF.

This clonotype was seen more than once but under ten times. This sequence joins TRBV7-3 and TRBJ2-2; TRBD1 aligns across 7 bases. Germline V lookup: CDR1 SGHTA, CDR2 FQGTGA. V gave up 7 bases and J gave up 2 bases; unmatched junction bases: 10. CDR3 length: 16 amino acids. The CDR3 here is CASILLQGINTGELFF. In DNA form, the CDR3 reads TGTGCCAGCATCCTTTTACAGGGGATAAACACCGGGGAGCTGTTTTTT.

This clonotype was detected once. Sequence at one end of the junction differs from germline and may be a read error. The chain links TRBV11-1 to TRBJ2-5; maybe TRBD2 (5 bases). Germline lookup yields CDR1 SGHAT and CDR2 FQDESV (reference sequence). The CDR3 totals 14 residues. CDR3 in amino acids: CAISSGLAEETQYF. In DNA form, the CDR3 reads TGTGCCATCAGCTCTGGACTCGCGGAAGAGACCCAGTACTTC.

This clonotype was counted a few times. The gene calls are TRBV12-3 or TRBV12-4 and TRBJ1-5; tentatively, D is TRBD1 (6 bases). The length of the CDR3 is 15 residues. Trimming took 5 bases from V and 5 from J, leaving 16 bases between them. The CDR3 sequence is CASSTNRVGDQPQHF. The CDR3 DNA reads as TGTGCCAGCAGTACAAACAGGGTTGGGGATCAGCCCCAGCATTTT.

The chain is built from TRBV20-1 and TRBJ2-1; TRBD2 aligns across 10 bases. The CDR3 runs to 16 residues. Looked up from germline, CDR1 is DFQATT and CDR2 is SNEGSKA (reference sequence). Trimming cost V 0 bases and J 6 bases; bases outside gene matches: 8. The CDR3 protein is CSARDWGASGGNEQFF. Written as DNA, the CDR3 is TGCAGTGCTAGAGACTGGGGGGCTAGCGGGGGCAATGAGCAGTTCTTC.

This chain joins TRBV15 and TRBJ2-6; 10 bases line up with TRBD2. V lost 4 bases, J lost 4 bases, and 7 bases stayed unmatched. The CDR3 is 17 residues long. Germline V gives CDR1 LNHNV, CDR2 YYDKDF (reference sequence). CDR3 residues: CATSKAGGPLGANVLTF. The CDR3 coding sequence is TGTGCCACCAGCAAAGCGGGAGGGCCCTTAGGGGCCAACGTCCTGACTTTC.

This clonotype was counted between two and nine times. The chain carries TRBV4-2 and TRBJ2-5, with TRBD2 matching 10 bases. Per the germline V gene, CDR1 is LGHNA and CDR2 is YNFKEQ. The CDR3 extends over 17 amino acids. Losses at the gene ends were 0 bases for V and 8 bases for J; bases not matched to a gene: 12. The CDR3 nucleotides read TGTGCCAGCAGCCAAGAGGTTAGCGGGAGGCCCGGAACCACCCAGTACTTC. This encodes CASSQEVSGRPGTTQYF.

The chain employs TRBV5-6 and TRBJ2-2, with a possible D match to TRBD2 (5 bases). The CDR3 spans 14 residues. V was shortened by 5 bases and J by 4 bases, with 12 bases between the two germline ends. Germline loops: CDR1 SGHDT, CDR2 YYEEEE. The CDR3: CASSIISGTGELFF. CDR3 nucleotide sequence: TGTGCCAGCAGTATCATAAGCGGCACCGGGGAGCTGTTTTTT.

This clonotype appeared many times. This chain joins TRBV6-2 or TRBV6-3 and TRBJ2-3, with D perhaps TRBD2 (7 bases). Trimming cost V 5 bases and J 4 bases, with 16 bases left between them. Germline V CDR1 and CDR2: MNHEY, SVGEGT. The CDR3 is 15 residues long. The CDR3 sequence is CASSPRGGQSDTQYF. CDR3 nucleotides: TGTGCCAGCAGTCCTAGGGGGGGCCAATCAGATACGCAGTATTTT.

This clonotype was counted only a few times. The chain has TRBV6-5 and TRBJ2-7; the match to TRBD1 covers 7 bases. Germline values: CDR1 MNHEY, CDR2 SVGAGI. This CDR3 comprises 14 residues. V dropped 2 bases and J dropped 5; count of bases not matched to a gene: 6. In DNA, the CDR3 is TGTGCCAGCAGTTACCCGGACAGGAGGAACGAGCAGTACTTC. It specifies CASSYPDRRNEQYF.

Ten or more counts support this clonotype. The rearrangement uses TRBV12-3 or TRBV12-4 and TRBJ1-6; TRBD1 might be the D (5 bases). The CDR3 consists of 15 residues. Trimming stripped 6 bases from V and 7 bases from J, with 16 bases between. CDR3 amino acids: CASRTRDATNSPLHF. The CDR3 DNA reads as TGTGCCAGCAGAACACGGGACGCGACCAATTCACCCCTCCACTTT.

This clonotype has only a few counts. The V and J genes are TRBV4-2 and TRBJ2-7; TRBD1 aligns across 10 bases. Germline V CDR1 and CDR2: LGHNA, YNFKEQ. Losses at the gene ends were 8 bases for V and 4 bases for J; bases not matched to a gene: 5. This CDR3 spans 13 amino acids. This CDR3 reads CASQGDRGYEQYF. The CDR3 DNA follows: TGTGCCAGCCAAGGGGACAGGGGTTACGAGCAGTACTTC.

The J gene is TRBJ2-1, the V gene TRBV29-1, with TRBD2 as a possible D gene (5 bases). Germline CDR1 is SQVTM and CDR2 is ANQGSEA. V was pared by 6 bases and J by 2 bases, with 23 bases between. The length of the CDR3 is 17 residues. Written as DNA, the CDR3 is TGCAGCGTCCCAAGCGTGGGGAGTGGGAACCCCTACAATGAGCAGTTCTTC. Amino acid sequence: CSVPSVGSGNPYNEQFF.

This clonotype showed up many times. The DNA for the CDR3 is TGTGCCAGCAGCTTGGGGACAGGGGTCACCGGGGAGCTGTTTTTT. Translating gives CASSLGTGVTGELFF. The chain links TRBV7-8 to TRBJ2-2; 10 nucleotides line up with TRBD1. Trimming at V came to 3 bases and at J to 4 bases, leaving 2 bases not matched to a gene. The CDR3 sequence is 15 residues long. Germline-derived CDR1 and CDR2 are SGHVS and FQNEAQ.

This clonotype turned up a few times. The chain couples TRBV3-1 to TRBJ2-5, with TRBD2 matching 7 bases. CDR3 length equals 15 residues. CDR1 and CDR2 (germline): LGHDT, YNNKEL (reference sequence). V lost 2 bases to trimming and J lost 4 bases; unmatched junction nucleotides: 7. CDR3 in amino acids: CASSQPGLGAETQYF. CDR3 DNA sequence: TGTGCCAGCAGCCAACCCGGACTAGGGGCAGAGACCCAGTACTTC.

The chain combines TRBV5-1 with TRBJ2-7; TRBD1 is a possible D gene (5 bases). CDR1 and CDR2 (germline): SGHRS, YFSETQ. This CDR3 is 16 amino acids long. Deletions cut 3 bases from V and 0 bases from J, with 16 bases between. Here the CDR3 reads CASSSRPGKTSYEQYF. Written as DNA, the CDR3 is TGCGCCAGCAGCTCTCGTCCAGGGAAAACCTCCTACGAGCAGTACTTC.

The genes are TRBV10-3 and TRBJ2-7, with D hard to call. In germline, CDR1 is ENHRY, CDR2 SYGVKD. The CDR3 is 16 residues long. The ends were cut back, 2 bases at V and 3 bases at J, with 17 bases in the middle. The CDR3 DNA sequence: TGTGCCATCAGTGAGAATTTGGGTAGCACGGGCTACGAGCAGTACTTC. This codes for CAISENLGSTGYEQYF.

This clonotype showed up just a few times. The chain couples TRBV4-1 to TRBJ1-1; D perhaps matches TRBD1 (5 bases). This CDR3 has 14 residues. V was shortened by 4 bases and J by 4 bases, with 13 bases between the two germline ends. Germline CDR1 is MGHRA and CDR2 is YSYEKL. CDR3 sequence (DNA): TGCGCCAGCAGCCCACCCCGGAGGGGCACTGAAGCTTTCTTT. It translates to CASSPPRRGTEAFF.

This clonotype has just a few counts. V is TRBV6-5 and J is TRBJ2-1; no definite D call. This CDR3 has 14 residues. The V end was cut by 2 bases, the J end by 1 base, with 6 bases between. The germline CDR1 and CDR2 sequences are MNHEY and SVGAGI. The CDR3 reads CASSYRVSYNEQFF. The CDR3, as DNA: TGTGCCAGCAGTTACCGGGTATCCTACAATGAGCAGTTCTTC.

The rearrangement links TRBV28 to TRBJ2-3; TRBD2 agrees at 9 bases. The CDR3 is made up of 18 amino acids. J lost 2 bases, V lost 8 bases, and 17 bases had no gene match. Germline V CDR1 and CDR2: MDHEN, SYDVKM. The CDR3 bases are TGTGCCAGCGTAACAGCGGGGCTAGCGGGGTTTAACACAGATACGCAGTATTTT. Translated, it gives CASVTAGLAGFNTDTQYF.